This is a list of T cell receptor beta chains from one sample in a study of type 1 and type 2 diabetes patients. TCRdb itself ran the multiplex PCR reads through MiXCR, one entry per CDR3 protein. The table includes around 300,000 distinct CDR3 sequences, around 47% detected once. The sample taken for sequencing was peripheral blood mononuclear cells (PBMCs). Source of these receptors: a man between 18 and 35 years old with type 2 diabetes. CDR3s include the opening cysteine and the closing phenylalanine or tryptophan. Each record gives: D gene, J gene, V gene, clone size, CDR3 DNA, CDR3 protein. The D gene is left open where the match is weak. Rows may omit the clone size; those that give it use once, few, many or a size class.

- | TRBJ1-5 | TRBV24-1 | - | TGTGCCACCAGTGATCGAGGATATCAGCCCCAGCATTTT | CATSDRGYQPQHF
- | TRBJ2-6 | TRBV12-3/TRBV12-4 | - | TGTGCCACCTATATCGGAGGAGGACGTGTCGGGGCCAACGTCCTGACCTTC | CATYIGGGRVGANVLTF
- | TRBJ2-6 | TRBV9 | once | TGTGCCAGCAGCGCACCCCGCAGGGGCGCCGGAGGGGCCAACGTCCTGACTTTC | CASSAPRRGAGGANVLTF
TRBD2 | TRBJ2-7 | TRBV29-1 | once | TGCAGCGTTGAAGATATACCCGGGGGGGCGTACTACGAGCAGTACTTC | CSVEDIPGGAYYEQYF
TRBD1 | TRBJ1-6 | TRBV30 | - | TGTGCCTCCACCACAGGGGTAGGATCACCCCTCCACTTT | CASTTGVGSPLHF
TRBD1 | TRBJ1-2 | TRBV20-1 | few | TGCAGTGACGGGACAGCGCAGGCTTCCACCTTC | CSDGTAQASTF
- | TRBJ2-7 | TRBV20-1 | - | TGCAGTGCGCGGAAACAGCTAACCCCCTACGAGCAGTACTTC | CSARKQLTPYEQYF
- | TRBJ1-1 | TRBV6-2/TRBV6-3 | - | TGTGCCAGCAGGCGCGCCGCGAAGACTGAAGCTTTCTTT | CASRRAAKTEAFF
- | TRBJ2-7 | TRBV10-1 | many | TGCGCCAGCAGTGCCGCGGGGTACGAGCAGTACTTC | CASSAAGYEQYF
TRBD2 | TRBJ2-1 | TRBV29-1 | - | TGCAGCGTTGAAAGAACTAGCGGGGGATACAATGAGCAGTTCTTC | CSVERTSGGYNEQFF
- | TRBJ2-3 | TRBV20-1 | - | TGCAGTGCCCCACACACAGATACGCAGTATTTT | CSAPHTDTQYF
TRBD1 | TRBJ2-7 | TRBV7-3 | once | TGCGCCAGCAGCTCTAACAGGGGGCCCTACGAGCAGTACTTC | CASSSNRGPYEQYF
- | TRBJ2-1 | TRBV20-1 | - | TGCAGTGCTAGAGATCCCGGGGTCCGGTACAATGAGCAGTCCTTC | CSARDPGVRYNEQSF
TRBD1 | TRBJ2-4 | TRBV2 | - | TGTGCCAGCTCGACAGGGGTTGGCAAAAACATTCAGTACTTC | CASSTGVGKNIQYF
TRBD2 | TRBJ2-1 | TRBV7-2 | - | TGTGCCAGCAGCTTCTCCGCGGGAGGTTCCTACAATGAGCAGTTCTTC | CASSFSAGGSYNEQFF
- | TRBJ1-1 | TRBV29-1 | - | TGCAGCGTTCCCCCTATTGACAATCGGGGCACTGAAGCTTTCTTT | CSVPPIDNRGTEAFF
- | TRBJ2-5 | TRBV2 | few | TGTGCCAGCGCCGAGCAGGGAGGCGAAGAGACCCAGTACTTC | CASAEQGGEETQYF
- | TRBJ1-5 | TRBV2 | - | TGTGCCAGCAGAAAAGGGAGCGATCAGCCCCAGCATTTT | CASRKGSDQPQHF
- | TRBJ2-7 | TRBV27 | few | TGTGCCAGCAGCTCTAGGGCCTCCTACGAGCAGTACTTC | CASSSRASYEQYF
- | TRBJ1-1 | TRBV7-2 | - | TGTGCCAGCAACAAAAGGAGGGACACTGAAGCTTTCTTT | CASNKRRDTEAFF
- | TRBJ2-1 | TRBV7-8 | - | TGTGCCAGCAGCCCCGGTTCTATCCCAGAGTTCTTC | CASSPGSIPEFF
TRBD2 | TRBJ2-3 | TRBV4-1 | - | TGCGCCAGCAGCCAAGAAACAGCGGGGGGGCCGGGAGAATCGGATACGCAGTATTTT | CASSQETAGGPGESDTQYF
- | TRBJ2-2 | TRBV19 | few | TGTGCCAGTAGTATAAGAGTGAGCACCGGGGAGCTGTTTTTT | CASSIRVSTGELFF
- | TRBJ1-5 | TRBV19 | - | TGTGCCAGTATTGATTTAGACGCCGATAGCAATCAGCCCCAGCATTTT | CASIDLDADSNQPQHF
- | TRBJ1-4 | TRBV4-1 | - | TGCGCCAGCAGCCAGCCGGGGGGCCTTAATGAAAAACTGTTTTTT | CASSQPGGLNEKLFF
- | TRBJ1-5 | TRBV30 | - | TGTGCCTGGAGTCCACAGGTTTCTCAGCCCCAGCATTTT | CAWSPQVSQPQHF
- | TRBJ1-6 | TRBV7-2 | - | TGTGCCAGCAGTTCGTACAGTCTCCGGGGTAATTCACCCCTCCACTTT | CASSSYSLRGNSPLHF
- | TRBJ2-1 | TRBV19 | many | TGTGCCAGTAGTATGGAGGAGTACAATGAGCAGTTCTTC | CASSMEEYNEQFF
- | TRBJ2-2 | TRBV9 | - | TGTGCCAGCAGCGTTCACACGGCCACCGGGGAGCTGTTTTTT | CASSVHTATGELFF
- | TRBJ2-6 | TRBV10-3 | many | TGTGCCATCAGTGATGAGGCAGGACCCTCTGGGGCCAACGTCCTGACTTTC | CAISDEAGPSGANVLTF
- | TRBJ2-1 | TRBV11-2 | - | TGTGCCAGCAGCTGGGCACTCACGGCGGACGATGAGCAGTTCTTC | CASSWALTADDEQFF
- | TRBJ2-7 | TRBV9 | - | TGTGCCAGCAGCTTAGCAAACAGGGGGGGTTCCTACGAGCAGTACTTC | CASSLANRGGSYEQYF
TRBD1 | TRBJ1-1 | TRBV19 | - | TGTGCCAGTGAAAACAGGGGGAACACTGAAGCTTTCTTT | CASENRGNTEAFF
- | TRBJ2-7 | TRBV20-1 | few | TGCAGTGCTGACAGGGTGGGGGGAGCCTACGAGCAGTACTTC | CSADRVGGAYEQYF
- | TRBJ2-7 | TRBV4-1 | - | TGCGCCAGCAGCCAAGATGGGGGGACTCGAATAGAGCAGTACTTC | CASSQDGGTRIEQYF
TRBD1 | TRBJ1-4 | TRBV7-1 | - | TGTGCCAGCAGCGGACAGGCCCACAATGAAAAACTGTTTTTT | CASSGQAHNEKLFF
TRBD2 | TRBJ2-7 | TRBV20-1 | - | TGCAGTGCTGAACAGACTAGCGGGAGCAACGAGCAGTACTTC | CSAEQTSGSNEQYF
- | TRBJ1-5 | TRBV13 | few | TGTGCCAGCACCCGGGGTAGCAATCAGCCCCAGCATTTT | CASTRGSNQPQHF